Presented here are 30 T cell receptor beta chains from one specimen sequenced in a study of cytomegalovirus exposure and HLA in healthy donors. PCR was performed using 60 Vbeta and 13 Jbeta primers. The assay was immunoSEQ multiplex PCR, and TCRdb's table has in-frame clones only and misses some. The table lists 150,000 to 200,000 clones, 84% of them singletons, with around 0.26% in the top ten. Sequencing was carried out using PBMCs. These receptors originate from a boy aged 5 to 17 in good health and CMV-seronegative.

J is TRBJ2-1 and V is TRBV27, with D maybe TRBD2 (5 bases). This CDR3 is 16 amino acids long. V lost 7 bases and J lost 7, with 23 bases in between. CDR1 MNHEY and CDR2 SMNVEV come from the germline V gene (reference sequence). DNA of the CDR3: TGTGCCAGCACTACCCCTACCGGGGAGAATCGAAATGAGCAGTTCTTC. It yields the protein CASTTPTGENRNEQFF.

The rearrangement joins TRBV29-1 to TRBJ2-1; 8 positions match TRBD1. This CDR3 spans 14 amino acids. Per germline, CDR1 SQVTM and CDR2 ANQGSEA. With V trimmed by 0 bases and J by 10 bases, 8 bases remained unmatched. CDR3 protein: CSVEDFQGAAEQFF. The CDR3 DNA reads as TGCAGCGTTGAAGATTTTCAGGGGGCGGCCGAGCAGTTCTTC.

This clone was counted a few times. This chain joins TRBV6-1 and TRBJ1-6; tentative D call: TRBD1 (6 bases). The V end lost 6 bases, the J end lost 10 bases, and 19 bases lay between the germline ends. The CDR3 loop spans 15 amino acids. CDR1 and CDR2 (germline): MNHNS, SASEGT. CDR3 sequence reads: CASSSDRSQGSPLHF. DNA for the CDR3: TGTGCCAGCAGCTCCGACCGCTCTCAGGGGTCACCCCTCCACTTT.

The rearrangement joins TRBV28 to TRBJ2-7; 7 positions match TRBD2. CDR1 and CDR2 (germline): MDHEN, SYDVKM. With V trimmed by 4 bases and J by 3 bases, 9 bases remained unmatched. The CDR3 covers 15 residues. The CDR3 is CASSSPGGLLYEQYF. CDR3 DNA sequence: TGTGCCAGCAGTTCCCCGGGGGGACTACTCTACGAGCAGTACTTC.

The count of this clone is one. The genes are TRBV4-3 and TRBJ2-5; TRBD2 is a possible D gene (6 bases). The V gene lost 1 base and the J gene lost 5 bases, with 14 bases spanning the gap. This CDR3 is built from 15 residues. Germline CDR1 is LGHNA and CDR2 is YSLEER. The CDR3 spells CASSQVETSLETQYF. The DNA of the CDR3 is TGCGCCAGCAGCCAAGTAGAGACTAGTCTTGAGACCCAGTACTTC.

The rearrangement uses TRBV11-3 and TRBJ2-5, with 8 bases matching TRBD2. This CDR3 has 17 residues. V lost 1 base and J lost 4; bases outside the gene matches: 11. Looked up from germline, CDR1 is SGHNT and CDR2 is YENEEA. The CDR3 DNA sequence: TGTGCCAGCAGCTTAGGGAGCGGGAGTCACGAACGAGAGACCCAGTACTTC. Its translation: CASSLGSGSHERETQYF.

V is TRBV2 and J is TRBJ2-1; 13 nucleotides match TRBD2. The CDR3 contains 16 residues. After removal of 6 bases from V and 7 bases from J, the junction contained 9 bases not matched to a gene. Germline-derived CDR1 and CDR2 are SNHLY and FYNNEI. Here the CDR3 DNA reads TGTGCCAGCAGGTCGACGGGACTAGCGGGAATTAATGAGCAGTTCTTC. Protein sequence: CASRSTGLAGINEQFF.

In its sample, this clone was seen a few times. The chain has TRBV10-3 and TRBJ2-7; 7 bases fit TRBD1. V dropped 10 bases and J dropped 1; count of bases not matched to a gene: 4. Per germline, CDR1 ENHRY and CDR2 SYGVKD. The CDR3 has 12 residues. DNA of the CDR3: TGTGCCACTCGGGACAGATCCTACGAGCAGTACTTC. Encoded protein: CATRDRSYEQYF.

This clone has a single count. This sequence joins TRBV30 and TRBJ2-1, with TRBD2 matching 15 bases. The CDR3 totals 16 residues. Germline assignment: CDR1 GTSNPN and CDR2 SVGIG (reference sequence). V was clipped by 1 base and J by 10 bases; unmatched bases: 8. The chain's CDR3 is CAWSGVGTSGRNEQFF. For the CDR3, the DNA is TGTGCCTGGAGTGGGGTGGGGACTAGCGGGAGGAACGAGCAGTTCTTC.

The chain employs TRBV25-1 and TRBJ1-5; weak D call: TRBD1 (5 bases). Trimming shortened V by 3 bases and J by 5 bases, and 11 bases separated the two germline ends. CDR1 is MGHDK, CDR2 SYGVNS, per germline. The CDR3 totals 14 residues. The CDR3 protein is CASSDALGHQPQHF. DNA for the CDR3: TGTGCCAGCAGTGATGCTCTGGGGCATCAGCCCCAGCATTTT. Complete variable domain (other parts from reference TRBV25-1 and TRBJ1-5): EADIYQTPRYLVIGTGKKITLECSQTMGHDKMYWYQQDPGMELHLIHYSYGVNSTEKGDLSSESTVSRIRTEHFPLTLESARPSHTSQYLCASSDALGHQPQHFGDGTRLSIL.

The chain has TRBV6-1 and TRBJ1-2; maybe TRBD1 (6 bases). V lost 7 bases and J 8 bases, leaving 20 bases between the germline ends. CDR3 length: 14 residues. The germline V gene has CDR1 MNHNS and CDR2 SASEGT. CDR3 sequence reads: CASTPLQGSGGYTF. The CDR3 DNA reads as TGTGCCAGCACACCGTTACAGGGCTCGGGAGGCTACACCTTC.

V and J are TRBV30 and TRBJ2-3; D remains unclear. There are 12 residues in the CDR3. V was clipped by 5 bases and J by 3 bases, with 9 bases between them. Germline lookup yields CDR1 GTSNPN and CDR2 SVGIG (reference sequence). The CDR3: CAWDKSTDTQYF. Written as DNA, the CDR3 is TGTGCCTGGGACAAGTCGACAGATACGCAGTATTTT.

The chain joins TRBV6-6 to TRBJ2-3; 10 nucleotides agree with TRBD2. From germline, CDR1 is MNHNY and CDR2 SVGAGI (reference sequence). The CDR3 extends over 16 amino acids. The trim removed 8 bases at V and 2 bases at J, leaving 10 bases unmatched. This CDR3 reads CASPATGTSVTDTQYF. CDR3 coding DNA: TGTGCCAGCCCCGCCACCGGGACTAGCGTCACAGATACGCAGTATTTT.

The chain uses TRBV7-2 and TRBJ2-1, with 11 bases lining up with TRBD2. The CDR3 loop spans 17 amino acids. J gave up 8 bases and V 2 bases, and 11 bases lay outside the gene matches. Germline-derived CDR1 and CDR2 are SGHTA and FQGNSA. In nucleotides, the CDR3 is TGTGCCAGCAGCTTACCCCGGGCTAGCGGGAGGAGCGATGAGCAGTTCTTC. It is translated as CASSLPRASGRSDEQFF.

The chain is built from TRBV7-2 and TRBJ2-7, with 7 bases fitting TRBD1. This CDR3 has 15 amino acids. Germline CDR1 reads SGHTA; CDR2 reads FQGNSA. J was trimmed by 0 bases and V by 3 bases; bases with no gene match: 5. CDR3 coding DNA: TGTGCCAGCAGCTTGGACAGGAGCAGCTCCTACGAGCAGTACTTC. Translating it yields CASSLDRSSSYEQYF.

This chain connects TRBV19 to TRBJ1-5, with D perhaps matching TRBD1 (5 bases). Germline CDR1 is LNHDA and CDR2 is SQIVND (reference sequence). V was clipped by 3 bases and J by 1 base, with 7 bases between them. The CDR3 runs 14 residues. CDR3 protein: CASSIGGSNQPQHF. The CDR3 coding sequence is TGTGCCAGTAGTATCGGGGGGAGCAATCAGCCCCAGCATTTT.

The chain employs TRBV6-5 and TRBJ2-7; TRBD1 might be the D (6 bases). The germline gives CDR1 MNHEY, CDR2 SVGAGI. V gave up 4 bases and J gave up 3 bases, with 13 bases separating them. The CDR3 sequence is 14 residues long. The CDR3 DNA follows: TGTGCCAGCAGTTCCAAGGACAGAATCTACGAGCAGTACTTC. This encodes CASSSKDRIYEQYF.

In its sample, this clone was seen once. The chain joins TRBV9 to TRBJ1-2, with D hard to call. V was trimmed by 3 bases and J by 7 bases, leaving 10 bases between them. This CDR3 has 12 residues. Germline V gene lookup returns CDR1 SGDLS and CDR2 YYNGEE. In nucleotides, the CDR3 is TGTGCCAGCAGCGGTAATCCCAGTGGCTACACCTTC. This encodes CASSGNPSGYTF.

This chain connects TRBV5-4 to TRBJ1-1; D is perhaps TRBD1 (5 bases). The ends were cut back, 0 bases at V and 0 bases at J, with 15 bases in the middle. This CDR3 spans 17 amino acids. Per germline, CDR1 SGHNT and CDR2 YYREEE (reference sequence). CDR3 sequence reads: CASSLAGGLGVNTEAFF. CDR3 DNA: TGTGCCAGCAGCTTGGCCGGGGGATTGGGGGTGAACACTGAAGCTTTCTTT.

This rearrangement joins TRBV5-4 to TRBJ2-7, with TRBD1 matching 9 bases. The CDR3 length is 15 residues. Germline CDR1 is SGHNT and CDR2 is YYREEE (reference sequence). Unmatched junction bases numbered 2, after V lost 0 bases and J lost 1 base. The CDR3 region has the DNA TGTGCCAGCAGCTTGGGGACAGGGGAGTCCTACGAGCAGTACTTC. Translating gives CASSLGTGESYEQYF.

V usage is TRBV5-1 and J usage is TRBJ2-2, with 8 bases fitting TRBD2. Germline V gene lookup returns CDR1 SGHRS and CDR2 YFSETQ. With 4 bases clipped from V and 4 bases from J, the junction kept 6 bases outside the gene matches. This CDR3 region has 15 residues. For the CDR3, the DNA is TGCGCCAGCAGCGGAGGACTAGCTAGCACCGGGGAGCTGTTTTTT. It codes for CASSGGLASTGELFF.

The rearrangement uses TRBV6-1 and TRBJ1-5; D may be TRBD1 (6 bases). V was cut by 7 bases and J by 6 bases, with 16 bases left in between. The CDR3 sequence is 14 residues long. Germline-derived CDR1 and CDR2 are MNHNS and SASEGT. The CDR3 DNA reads TGTGCCAGCACCGAGGGGGATACTCGTCAGCCCCAGCATTTT. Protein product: CASTEGDTRQPQHF.

The CDR3: CASSSEGVGRGGIRPQHF. Here the CDR3 DNA reads TGTGCCAGTAGTTCCGAGGGGGTGGGGCGGGGGGGGATTCGGCCCCAGCATTTT. The chain employs TRBV19 and TRBJ1-5; tentatively, D is TRBD1 (6 bases). The CDR3 spans 18 residues. The V end lost 5 bases, the J end lost 9 bases, and 29 bases lay between the germline ends. Germline CDR1 LNHDA, CDR2 SQIVND (reference sequence). Full variable domain (outside the CDR3, taken from reference TRBV19 and TRBJ1-5): DGGITQSPKYLFRKEGQNVTLSCEQNLNHDAMYWYRQDPGQGLRLIYYSQIVNDFQKGDIAEGYSVSREKKESFPLTVTSAQKNPTAFYLCASSSEGVGRGGIRPQHFGDGTRLSIL.

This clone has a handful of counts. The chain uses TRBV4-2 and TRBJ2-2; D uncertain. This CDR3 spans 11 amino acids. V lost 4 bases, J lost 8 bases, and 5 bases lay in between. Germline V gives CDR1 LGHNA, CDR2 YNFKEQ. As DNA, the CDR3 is TGTGCCAGCAGCCGAGGTGGGGAGCTGTTTTTT. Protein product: CASSRGGELFF.

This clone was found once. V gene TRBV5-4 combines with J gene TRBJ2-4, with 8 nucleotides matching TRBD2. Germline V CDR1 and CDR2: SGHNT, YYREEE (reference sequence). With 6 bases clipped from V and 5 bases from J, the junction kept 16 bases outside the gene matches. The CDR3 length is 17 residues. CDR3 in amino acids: CASTSSPAGGGENIQYF. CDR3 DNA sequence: TGTGCCAGCACCTCCTCGCCGGCGGGGGGAGGGGAAAACATTCAGTACTTC.

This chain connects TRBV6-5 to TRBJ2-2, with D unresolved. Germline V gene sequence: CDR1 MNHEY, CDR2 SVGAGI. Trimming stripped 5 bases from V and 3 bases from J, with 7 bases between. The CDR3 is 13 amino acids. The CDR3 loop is CASSNLHTGELFF. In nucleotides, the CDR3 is TGTGCCAGCAGTAACCTACACACCGGGGAGCTGTTTTTT.

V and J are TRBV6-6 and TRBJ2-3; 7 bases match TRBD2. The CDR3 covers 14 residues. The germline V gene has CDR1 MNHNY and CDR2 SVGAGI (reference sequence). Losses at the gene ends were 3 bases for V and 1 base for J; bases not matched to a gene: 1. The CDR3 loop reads CASSYGGGTDTQYF. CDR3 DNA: TGTGCCAGCAGTTATGGGGGGGGCACAGATACGCAGTATTTT.

The CDR3: CSVGDREKAFF. In DNA form, the CDR3 reads TGCAGCGTTGGAGATAGGGAGAAAGCTTTCTTT. The rearrangement links TRBV29-1 to TRBJ1-1; D not certain. CDR1 SQVTM and CDR2 ANQGSEA come from the germline V gene. The CDR3 has 11 amino acids. The V and J ends lost 4 bases and 9 bases respectively, with 12 bases between them.

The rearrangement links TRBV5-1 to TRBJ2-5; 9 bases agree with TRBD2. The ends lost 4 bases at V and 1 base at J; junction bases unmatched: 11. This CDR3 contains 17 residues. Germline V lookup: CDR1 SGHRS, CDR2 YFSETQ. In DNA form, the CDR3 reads TGCGCCAGCAGCCCTGGAGCCGGCGGGGGGGTCCAAGAGACCCAGTACTTC. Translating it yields CASSPGAGGGVQETQYF. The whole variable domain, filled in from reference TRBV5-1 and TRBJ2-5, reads KAGVTQTPRYLIKTRGQQVTLSCSPISGHRSVSWYQQTPGQGLQFLFEYFSETQRNKGNFPGRFSGRQFSNSRSEMNVSTLELGDSALYLCASSPGAGGGVQETQYFGPGTRLLVL.

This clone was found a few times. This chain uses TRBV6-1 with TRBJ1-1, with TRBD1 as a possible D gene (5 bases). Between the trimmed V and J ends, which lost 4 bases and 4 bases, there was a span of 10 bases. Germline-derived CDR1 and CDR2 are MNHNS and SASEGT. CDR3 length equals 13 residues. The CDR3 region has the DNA TGTGCCAGCAGTGGAACGGGGGGCACTGAAGCTTTCTTT. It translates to CASSGTGGTEAFF.